What follows are 9 T cell receptor beta chains derived from one specimen sequenced in a study of blood T cell repertoires in COVID-19. Only in-frame clones appear in the TCRdb table, and some are missing; sequencing was by immunoSEQ multiplex PCR. The profile covers some 50,000 clones, with less than 95% appearing a single time and approximately 6.2% taken by the ten largest. Sequencing used peripheral blood. Receptor source: a man aged 35 to 55 with acute or convalescent COVID-19.

The chain couples TRBV6-6 to TRBJ2-1; 7 nucleotides match TRBD1. The CDR3 length is 12 residues. Germline trimming cut 7 bases from V and 8 bases from J; bases unmatched to any gene: 5. Germline CDR1 and CDR2: MNHNY and SVGAGI (reference sequence). The CDR3 is CASKDRDDEQFF. CDR3 in DNA: TGTGCCAGCAAAGACAGGGATGATGAGCAGTTCTTC.

The CDR3 nucleotides read TGTGCCTGGAGCCAGGGACTTTTGGATTATGGCTACACCTTC. Amino acid sequence: CAWSQGLLDYGYTF. The chain uses TRBV30 and TRBJ1-2, with D possibly being TRBD1 (5 bases). The V end was cut by 3 bases, the J end by 5 bases, with 16 bases between. The germline CDR1 and CDR2 sequences are GTSNPN and SVGIG (reference sequence). This CDR3 region has 14 residues.

The genes are TRBV5-1 and TRBJ2-3, with TRBD2 identical over 8 bases. The CDR3 runs 17 residues. Germline CDR1 reads SGHRS; CDR2 reads YFSETQ. Trimming removed 4 bases from V and 6 bases from J; junction bases left unmatched: 16. CDR3 bases: TGCGCCAGCAGCCCCGGGCTAGCGGGCGTATTGGCCGATACGCAGTATTTT. Its translation: CASSPGLAGVLADTQYF.

This clone was seen only a few times. V is TRBV2 and J is TRBJ1-1; 9 nucleotides match TRBD1. The CDR3 loop spans 14 amino acids. CDR1 SNHLY and CDR2 FYNNEI come from the germline V gene. Trimming removed 6 bases from V and 4 bases from J; junction bases left unmatched: 6. The CDR3 bases are TGTGCCAGCAGCCTGGGACAGGGTTCCACTGAAGCTTTCTTT. Protein sequence: CASSLGQGSTEAFF.

This chain uses TRBV20-1 with TRBJ2-1, with 10 positions matching TRBD1. Trimming cost V 3 bases and J 7 bases; bases outside gene matches: 9. The CDR3 loop spans 15 amino acids. Germline-derived CDR1 and CDR2 are DFQATT and SNEGSKA (reference sequence). CDR3: CSASEGTGVSNEQFF. Here the CDR3 DNA reads TGCAGTGCTAGTGAAGGGACAGGGGTATCTAATGAGCAGTTCTTC.

The chain recombines TRBV6-2 or TRBV6-3 with TRBJ2-7; 11 bases are a match to TRBD2. Germline CDR1 and CDR2: MNHEY and SVGEGT. The CDR3 is 15 residues long. Trimming cost V 4 bases and J 4 bases; bases outside gene matches: 6. The CDR3: CASSFTLAGAYEQYF. The CDR3 DNA reads as TGTGCCAGCAGTTTCACACTAGCGGGGGCTTACGAGCAGTACTTC.

The count of this clone is one. The rearrangement links TRBV6-6 to TRBJ2-7; D might be TRBD1 (6 bases). This CDR3 contains 14 residues. Germline V gene sequence: CDR1 MNHNY, CDR2 SVGAGI (reference sequence). Trimming pared 7 bases from V and 5 bases from J, leaving 18 bases between. The CDR3: CASTPRWGLDEQYF. CDR3 nucleotides: TGTGCCAGCACCCCAAGGTGGGGGCTGGACGAGCAGTACTTC.

This clone was detected only once. The chain employs TRBV9 and TRBJ2-1; possible D gene TRBD1, 5 bases. The V and J ends lost 4 bases and 0 bases respectively, with 11 bases between them. CDR1 SGDLS and CDR2 YYNGEE come from the germline V gene. The CDR3 is 15 residues long. The CDR3 DNA sequence: TGTGCCAGCAGCATGGGGCTAGTCTCCTACAATGAGCAGTTCTTC. It yields the protein CASSMGLVSYNEQFF.

The rearrangement uses TRBV6-2 or TRBV6-3 and TRBJ2-4, with a possible D match to TRBD1 (6 bases). This CDR3 region has 18 residues. Trimming took off 5 bases at V and 0 bases at J, with 20 bases between the two ends. Germline V gene data show CDR1 as MNHEY and CDR2 as SVGEGT. The CDR3 here is CASSPPPGQALAKNIQYF. CDR3 in DNA: TGTGCCAGCAGTCCACCCCCGGGACAAGCCTTAGCCAAAAACATTCAGTACTTC.